This T cell receptor beta chain was captured by sequencing in a study of human T cells and chemical hapten exposure (dated by TCRdb to the early 2020s). A note on the overall study: For sensitization, 2% DPC in acetone was applied to a 2 cm by 2 cm area of upper inner arm skin. Throughout the roughly 25-week study period, patients were also given weekly therapeutic DPC doses on the scalp. Patch testing on the upper back used Finn chambers containing 0.01% DPC, with scoring done after 6 days according to International Contact Dermatitis Research Group standards. Most of the patients in the cohort were female, and the cohort covered alopecia areata with under or over 50% scalp involvement, alopecia totalis and alopecia universalis. The libraries were sequenced as a pool, and the TCR yield per sample differed mostly because of small variations in library volumes within the pool. In alopecia patients, the study followed how the peripheral blood TCR repertoire changed in vivo over primary and secondary sensitization to diphenylcyclopropenone (DPC), a hapten. Blood samples were taken from patients before sensitization (week 0) and then at 2, 6 and about 24 weeks after DPC sensitization. Blood for TCR sequencing was provided by twenty-nine alopecia patients at one to four time points (pre-sensitization, 2, 6 and 24 weeks).

Between the V and J ends, shortened by 5 bases and 10 bases respectively, the junction contains 20 bases. CDR1 is given as SEHNR and CDR2 as FQNEAQ, both from the germline V gene (reference sequence). The CDR3 measures 15 amino acids from cysteine to phenylalanine. Only the CDR3 region is kept as DNA, spanning 45 bases read in frame from base 1. Library preparation was by RACE. TCRdb names NextSeq 500 as the instrument used. During library preparation, unique molecular identifiers were attached to individual cDNA molecules so that TCRs could be counted in a quantitative, reproducible way. Both TCR alpha and TCR beta chains were sequenced from each blood RNA sample. The published analysis was carried out like this. Samples had a median of 95,638 TCRs, with a range from about 23,224 to 750,000. The Decombinator software suite was used to annotate the V, J and CDR3 of the TCR reads. To make PS versus PT1 abundance plots, every sample was subsampled to the same number of TCRs (28,000). Expanded TCRs were defined as absent before sensitization and observed at least eight times at the 2-week time point. TCRdb redid the processing of the public reads, applying fastp at Q25 and MiXCR, and retained in-frame beta chains. Under each unique CDR3 protein, matching rows form one entry showing the most common genes and DNA. For this entry, the V and J calls and clone size follow TCRdb and not the study's own pipeline. Counted in this sample were more than 100,000 distinct CDR3 sequences; approximately 12% of them appeared once. The ten largest clones capture around 2.8% of the sample.

What the study reported, not specific to this receptor: A positive correlation was found between the number of PT1 expanded TCRs and patch test score, with significance reached at thresholds 8, 16 and 32 but not 4. All patients had alopecia, a presumed autoimmune disease, so their immune response might differ from that of healthy individuals. Expanded TCRs formed significantly more large CDR3 similarity clusters than pre-sensitization or healthy control sets, consistent with antigen-driven responses. DPC sensitization did not change the number of TCRs with a frequency above 1 in 1000, and there was no evidence of changes in global repertoire structure. After repeated subsampling, the strength of the expansion versus patch-test correlation and the threshold at which it became significant changed.

Remarks on this clonotype: The target of this receptor is not known. No much larger clone is present one base from it, and per-base qualities are unavailable.

The time point label, read with the paper, signifies: pre-sensitization, week 0. The treatment or condition label on this specimen signifies: therapeutic diphenylcyclopropenone sensitization with weekly scalp DPC. At every patch-test visit, the blood draw took place before the patch test was put on. Eligible patients were aged 18 to 70, diagnosed with alopecia, deemed suitable for DPC therapy, and excluded if pregnant. Total RNA was extracted from unfractionated whole blood collected in Tempus Blood RNA tubes. The specimen comprised whole blood, sampled in connection with sensitization to the hapten diphenylcyclopropenone (DPC). This TCR was recovered from a young woman with alopecia areata. Some clones in this sample may be carry-over from other donors' samples. The V and J genes are TRBV7-9 and TRBJ2-2; the D gene is possibly TRBD1 or TRBD2, with 5 bases matching each. The nucleotides are TGTGCCAGCAGCCGAGTAGGGACGGAGAATTTGGAGCTGTTTTTT. It translates as CASSRVGTENLELFF. Where the CDR3 stops, the reference TRBV7-9 and TRBJ2-2 genes take over; the full variable domain is DTGVSQNPRHKITKRGQNVTFRCDPISEHNRLYWYRQTLGQGPEFLTYFQNEAQLEKSRLLSDRFSAERPKGSFSTLEIQRTEQGDSAMYLCASSRVGTENLELFFGEGSRLTVL.